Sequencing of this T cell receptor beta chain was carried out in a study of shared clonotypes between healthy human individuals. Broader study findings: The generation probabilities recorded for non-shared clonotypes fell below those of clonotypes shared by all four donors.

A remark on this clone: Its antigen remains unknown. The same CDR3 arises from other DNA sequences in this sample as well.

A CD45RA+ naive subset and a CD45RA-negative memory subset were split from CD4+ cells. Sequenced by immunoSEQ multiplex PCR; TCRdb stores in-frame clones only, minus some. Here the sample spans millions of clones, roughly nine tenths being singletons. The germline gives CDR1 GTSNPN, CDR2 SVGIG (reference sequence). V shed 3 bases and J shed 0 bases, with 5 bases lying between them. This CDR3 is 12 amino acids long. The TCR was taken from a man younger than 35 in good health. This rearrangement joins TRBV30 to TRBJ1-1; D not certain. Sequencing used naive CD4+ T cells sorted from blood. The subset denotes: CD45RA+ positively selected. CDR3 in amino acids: CAWRSLNTEAFF. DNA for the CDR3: TGTGCCTGGAGGAGCCTGAACACTGAAGCTTTCTTT.